The sequence of this TCR beta chain was determined in a study of cytomegalovirus exposure and HLA in healthy donors. This table comes from immunoSEQ multiplex PCR, and its TCRdb copy is limited to in-frame clones, with some not included. The table shows about 83,000 clones, with about 96% occurring only once. CDR1 LNHDA and CDR2 SQIVND come from the germline V gene (reference sequence). The V end was cut by 5 bases, the J end by 5 bases, with 18 bases between. This CDR3 spans 15 amino acids. Sequenced material: PBMCs. This rearrangement joins TRBV19 to TRBJ2-5, with D tentatively TRBD2 (5 bases). The TCR originated in a woman aged 18-29 years in good health and CMV-seronegative. The CDR3 region is CASSGLREGRETQYF. In nucleotides, the CDR3 is TGTGCCAGTAGTGGCCTGAGAGAGGGTAGGGAGACCCAGTACTTC.